The rows below give T cell receptor beta chains drawn from one sample of a study of T-cell memory formation after mild COVID-19. MiXCR was run by TCRdb on the 5' RACE reads, yielding one entry per CDR3 protein. The data hold roughly 130,000 distinct CDR3 sequences, with 15% to 20% observed a single time. Sequenced input: PBMCs or a T cell subset sorted from them (not recorded which). The origin of the receptors is a man in his late teens or twenties who had mild COVID-19 (a few samples of this study predate the infection). Cell type and time point are not known. Both conserved end residues are part of each CDR3. Fields, in order: clone size, D gene, V gene, J gene, CDR3 DNA, CDR3 protein. A D gene is named only where the DNA matches it firmly. Expanded clones get a size class; other rows say once, few or many, or leave the size out.

>NA|TRBD1|TRBV6-5|TRBJ1-5
TGTGCCAGCAGTCAGACCGGGACAGGGGGCAATCAGCCCCAGCATTTT
CASSQTGTGGNQPQHF
>NA|NA|TRBV5-1|TRBJ2-2
TGCGCCAGCAGCGGGATAGGGTTCGGGTCCGGGGAGCTGTTTTTT
CASSGIGFGSGELFF
>NA|NA|TRBV6-2/TRBV6-3|TRBJ2-5
TGTGCCAGCAGTTACGCAGGCGGGAACCAAGAGACCCAGTACTTC
CASSYAGGNQETQYF
>NA|NA|TRBV28|TRBJ2-5
TGTGCCAGCAGGCGCCCCCGACAGGCACTAGAGACCCAGTACTTC
CASRRPRQALETQYF
>few|TRBD2|TRBV5-4|TRBJ2-1
TGTGCCAGCAGTCCTGGGACTAGCGGGGGGTATCGCAATGAGCAGTTCTTC
CASSPGTSGGYRNEQFF
>few|NA|TRBV20-1|TRBJ2-1
TGCAGTGCTAGGAGCCCTGGGGGGACCAATGAGCAGTTCTTC
CSARSPGGTNEQFF
>NA|TRBD2|TRBV4-1|TRBJ2-4
TGCGCCAGCAGCCTACGCTGGGGCCCTCTAGCGGACAAAAACATTCAGTACTTC
CASSLRWGPLADKNIQYF
>few|NA|TRBV5-6|TRBJ2-2
TGTGCCAGCAGCTTGGTCGATGACACCGGGGAGCTGTTTTTT
CASSLVDDTGELFF
>few|NA|TRBV3-1|TRBJ2-1
TGTGCCAGCAGCTCCGGGACTCAACTCTACAATGAGCAGTTCTTC
CASSSGTQLYNEQFF
>few|NA|TRBV5-1|TRBJ2-7
TGCGCCAGCAGCACCGGATTTAGGGTAGGTGACTACGAGCAGTACTTC
CASSTGFRVGDYEQYF
>NA|NA|TRBV20-1|TRBJ1-2
TGCAGTGCCTCGGACCTCGTGCCTTATGGCTACACCTTC
CSASDLVPYGYTF
>NA|NA|TRBV7-2|TRBJ1-1
TGTGCCAGCAGCCCCCTCGGCAGGGAGAGCACTGAAGCTTTCTTT
CASSPLGRESTEAFF
>NA|NA|TRBV5-6|TRBJ2-5
TGTGCCAGCTCCCTAACACAGGGCGTCCAAGAGACCCAGTACTTC
CASSLTQGVQETQYF
>many|NA|TRBV5-5|TRBJ1-1
TGTGCCAGCAGCCTTGTTGGGCTGCCTAACACTGAAGCTTTCTTT
CASSLVGLPNTEAFF
>NA|TRBD1|TRBV5-1|TRBJ1-1
TGCGCCAGCAGCCGGAGGACAGGGGGGGACACTGAAGCTTTCTTT
CASSRRTGGDTEAFF
>NA|NA|TRBV20-1|TRBJ2-1
TGCAGCCCCGAAGACCCTGCAAAGAATGAGCAGTTCTTC
CSPEDPAKNEQFF
>few|TRBD1|TRBV5-1|TRBJ2-3
TGCGCCAGCAGCTTGTATGTCAAAAACAGGGGGCGCTGGACAGATACGCAGTATTTT
CASSLYVKNRGRWTDTQYF
>few|NA|TRBV4-3|TRBJ1-5
TGCGCCAGCAGCCCTTCTTCCTTGGTGGATCAGCCCCAGCATTTT
CASSPSSLVDQPQHF
>few|NA|TRBV5-1|TRBJ1-2
TGCGCCAGCAGATTAGGGGCAGGGAACCTTGGCTACACCTTC
CASRLGAGNLGYTF
>few|NA|TRBV3-1|TRBJ2-3
TGTGCCAGCAGCCAAGATTTTGAAGATACGCAGTATTTT
CASSQDFEDTQYF
>NA|NA|TRBV19|TRBJ2-1
TGTGCCACCACAGGGTTCTCCTACAATGAGCAGTTCTTC
CATTGFSYNEQFF
>NA|NA|TRBV2|TRBJ1-1
TGTGCCAGCAGCCCCGAGACTGTGACTGAAGCTTTCTTT
CASSPETVTEAFF
>few|NA|TRBV29-1|TRBJ1-2
TGCAGCGTTGTCTGGGCGAGGGCTCCTAACTATGGCTACACCTTC
CSVVWARAPNYGYTF
>few|TRBD1|TRBV5-1|TRBJ1-4
TGCGCCAGCAGCGAGACAGGGTCGACTAATGAAAAACTGTTTTTT
CASSETGSTNEKLFF
>few|NA|TRBV20-1|TRBJ2-7
TGCAGTGCTAGAACAGGGAGAGGCTACGAGCAGTACTTC
CSARTGRGYEQYF
>few|NA|TRBV11-2|TRBJ2-3
TGTGCCAGCAGTCCCCAGGCAGATACGCAGTATTTT
CASSPQADTQYF
>few|NA|TRBV7-2|TRBJ1-6
TGTGCCAGCAGCTTAGTTGGGTCGTCGAGCTCCTATAATTCACCCCTCCACTTT
CASSLVGSSSSYNSPLHF
>few|TRBD1|TRBV20-1|TRBJ1-6
TGCAGTGCCAGACAGGGTATGAATTCACCCCTCCACTTT
CSARQGMNSPLHF
>many|NA|TRBV11-1|TRBJ2-4
TGTGCCAGCAGCTCACCCGGGACCAGGAACATTCAGTACTTC
CASSSPGTRNIQYF
>NA|NA|TRBV7-2|TRBJ1-2
TGTGCCAGCAGCTTAACCTCTACATCGTTCGACTATGGCTACACCTTC
CASSLTSTSFDYGYTF
>few|TRBD1|TRBV5-4|TRBJ2-7
TGTGCCAGCAGGTGGGGCCAGGGGGCCTCCTACGAGCAGTACTTC
CASRWGQGASYEQYF
>few|NA|TRBV28|TRBJ1-4
TGTGCCAGCAGTTCCCGGGAAAAACTGTTTTTT
CASSSREKLFF
>few|NA|TRBV5-6|TRBJ1-1
TGTGCCAGCAGCTTAGGGGGTATGAACACTGAAGCTTTCTTT
CASSLGGMNTEAFF
>few|NA|TRBV10-2|TRBJ2-5
TGCGCCAGCAGTGACTGGAGGGCACAAGAGACCCAGTACTTC
CASSDWRAQETQYF
>few|NA|TRBV4-3|TRBJ2-7
TGCGCCAGCATCCAAAAGGGAAGCCTTATAGGTTCCTACGAGCAGTACTTC
CASIQKGSLIGSYEQYF
>few|TRBD1|TRBV7-7|TRBJ2-3
TGTGCCAGCAGCCAGACAGGGGTAGAAGATACGCAGTATTTT
CASSQTGVEDTQYF
>once|NA|TRBV18|TRBJ1-2
TGTGCCAGCTCACCGGCGGCTAACTATGGCTACACCTTC
CASSPAANYGYTF
>few|TRBD1|TRBV11-2|TRBJ1-2
TGTGCCAGCAGCTCACTCAAGAGGACAGGGAACTATGGCTACACCTTC
CASSSLKRTGNYGYTF
>NA|TRBD1|TRBV10-3|TRBJ1-2
TGTGCCATCAGCGGGACAGGGGCGGGGATCGATGGCTACACCTTC
CAISGTGAGIDGYTF
>few|NA|TRBV4-2|TRBJ1-3
TGTGCCAGCAGCCAAGAGGCGGGGATCTCTGGAAACACCATATATTTT
CASSQEAGISGNTIYF
>few|NA|TRBV5-1|TRBJ2-1
TGCGCCAGCGTACCCAATCAATACGACAATGAGCAGTTCTTC
CASVPNQYDNEQFF
>NA|TRBD1|TRBV7-2|TRBJ2-3
TGTGCCAGCAGCTCCTGGACAGGCTTGGCAGATACGCAGTATTTT
CASSSWTGLADTQYF
>few|NA|TRBV7-9|TRBJ1-2
TGTGCCAGCAGCTTAGCAGGGAGAGGCGGCTACACCTTC
CASSLAGRGGYTF
>few|NA|TRBV5-5|TRBJ2-5
TGTGCCAGCAATTCGAGACAGTTCGAGGAGACCCAGTACTTC
CASNSRQFEETQYF
>many|NA|TRBV12-3/TRBV12-4|TRBJ2-2
TGTGCCAGCAGGTCTAGGAGTTTGAACACCGGGGAGCTGTTTTTT
CASRSRSLNTGELFF